Sequencing of this T cell receptor beta chain was carried out in a study of T cells in Graves' hyperthyroidism and ophthalmopathy. In the case of this clonotype: What it recognizes is unknown.

The investigators amplified TCR beta CDR3 regions from RNA transcripts. HTBI primers were employed in a first-round RT-PCR of the TCR CDR3. From the multiplex PCR reads, TCRdb called clonotypes with MiXCR, one entry per CDR3 protein. The sample includes 300,000 to 400,000 distinct CDR3 sequences, less than 20% of them seen just once. Germline CDR1 reads KGHSH; CDR2 reads LQKENI. The CDR3 has 16 amino acids. Trimming at V came to 3 bases and at J to 5 bases, leaving 5 bases not matched to a gene. Study results and caveats: A model of 13 V-J pairs discriminated ophthalmopathy from stable hyperthyroidism. The model identified upcoming ophthalmopathy a median approximately six months ahead of onset. In blood, most of the thyroid clonotypes expanded above 0.001 were also present.

Sequencing was done on a sample of blood. The TCR sequence derives from a man aged 18 to 29 with Graves' ophthalmopathy. The chain is built from TRBV18 and TRBJ2-3; 13 nucleotides align to TRBD2. This chain's CDR3 is CASSPPGLAGKDTQYF. The CDR3 region has the DNA TGTGCCAGCTCACCGCCGGGACTAGCGGGGAAAGATACGCAGTATTTT.